This entry lists 29 T cell receptor beta chains sequenced from one sample in a study of blood T cell repertoires in COVID-19. Profiling relied on immunoSEQ multiplex PCR, and the TCRdb table lists in-frame clones only, not all of them. The repertoire has 350,000 to 400,000 clones, roughly 90% of them found once; the top ten carry 3%. Sequenced material: peripheral blood. The receptors shown here come from a woman aged 25 to 45 with COVID-19, enrolled during active disease.

The chain uses TRBV12-3 or TRBV12-4 and TRBJ1-2; D is ambiguous. The CDR3 sequence is 13 residues long. Trimming cost V 3 bases and J 3 bases, with 8 bases left between them. CDR3 in DNA: TGTGCCAGCAGTTTTACTGGAGACTATGGCTACACCTTC. The encoded protein is CASSFTGDYGYTF.

The chain uses TRBV18 and TRBJ2-1; a weak D match, TRBD2 (5 bases). The CDR3 length is 13 residues. Between the trimmed V and J ends, which lost 3 bases and 6 bases, there was a span of 9 bases. Germline lookup yields CDR1 KGHSH and CDR2 LQKENI. The CDR3 region is CASSPFRGNEQFF. The CDR3 DNA is TGTGCCAGCTCACCTTTTCGGGGCAATGAGCAGTTCTTC. Looking up the rest from reference TRBV18 and TRBJ2-1 gives the full variable domain: NAGVMQNPRHLVRRRGQEARLRCSPMKGHSHVYWYRQLPEEGLKFMVYLQKENIIDESGMPKERFSAEFPKEGPSILRIQQVVRGDSAAYFCASSPFRGNEQFFGPGTRLTVL.

The chain couples TRBV4-1 to TRBJ2-7; 9 bases agree with TRBD1. The CDR3 consists of 20 residues. J gave up 2 bases and V 2 bases, and 19 bases lay outside the gene matches. Germline assignment: CDR1 MGHRA and CDR2 YSYEKL. The CDR3 bases are TGCGCCAGCAGCCAAAGACCCCGGGACAGGGATTTGTGCAGCGCCTACGAGCAGTACGTC. Encoded protein: CASSQRPRDRDLCSAYEQYV.

The CDR3 reads CASSPHGGRSYGYTF. CDR3 nucleotides: TGTGCCAGCAGCCCGCACGGGGGGCGATCGTATGGCTACACCTTC. The chain couples TRBV3-1 (or the pseudogene TRBV3-2) to TRBJ1-2; tentative D call: TRBD1 (6 bases). From germline, CDR1 is LGHDT and CDR2 YNNKEL (reference sequence). The CDR3 totals 15 residues. Trimming pared 4 bases from V and 5 bases from J, leaving 17 bases between.

As for this clone: This CDR3 is also generated by other DNA sequences in the sample. The V gene is TRBV7-9, the J gene TRBJ2-3; D is uncertain. This CDR3 is 12 amino acids long. Germline V gene data show CDR1 as SEHNR and CDR2 as FQNEAQ (reference sequence). V was cut by 4 bases and J by 3 bases, with 5 bases left in between. This CDR3 reads CASSYLTDTQYF. CDR3 nucleotide sequence: TGTGCCAGCAGCTATCTAACAGATACGCAGTATTTT.

The genes are TRBV5-1 and TRBJ2-1; 7 bases line up with TRBD2. The V segment lost 1 base and the J segment 6 bases; nucleotides outside the gene matches: 16. This CDR3 is built from 18 residues. Germline CDR1 is SGHRS and CDR2 is YFSETQ. The CDR3 loop is CASSLLSWREHGFNEQFF. CDR3 sequence (DNA): TGCGCCAGCAGCTTGCTCTCCTGGCGGGAGCACGGATTCAATGAGCAGTTCTTC.

This clone was picked up one time. This chain connects TRBV2 to TRBJ2-3, with 11 bases lining up with TRBD2. The V segment lost 4 bases and the J segment 5 bases; nucleotides outside the gene matches: 14. Germline V gives CDR1 SNHLY, CDR2 FYNNEI. CDR3 length equals 18 residues. The CDR3 protein is CASSGPLAGGSGGDTQYF. The DNA for the CDR3 is TGTGCCAGCAGTGGCCCGCTAGCGGGAGGTAGTGGTGGAGATACGCAGTATTTT.

The gene calls are TRBV5-1 and TRBJ2-1, with D unresolved. Germline loops: CDR1 SGHRS, CDR2 YFSETQ. V lost 0 bases to trimming and J lost 7 bases, with 5 bases between them. This CDR3 has 12 residues. Written as DNA, the CDR3 is TGCGCCAGCAGCTTGGGCAGAAATGAGCAGTTCTTC. It specifies CASSLGRNEQFF.

The rearrangement joins TRBV5-3 to TRBJ1-3; D call uncertain. TRBV5-3 is an ORF for which the function is uncertain. Trimming removed 4 bases from V and 0 bases from J, with 14 bases in between. This CDR3 contains 16 residues. CDR3 nucleotides: TGTGCCAGAAGCCCGAGGTCTACTAACTCTGGAAACACCATATATTTT. This codes for CARSPRSTNSGNTIYF.

The J gene is TRBJ1-5, the V gene TRBV4-1; D might be TRBD1 (5 bases). Trimming left V 1 base short and J 6 bases short, with 16 bases between. The CDR3 runs to 16 residues. From germline, CDR1 is MGHRA and CDR2 YSYEKL. CDR3 in amino acids: CASSQVATVFIQPQHF. The CDR3 DNA follows: TGCGCCAGCAGCCAAGTTGCGACAGTTTTTATTCAGCCCCAGCATTTT.

This chain connects TRBV10-3 to TRBJ2-2; 7 bases align to TRBD2. The germline CDR1 and CDR2 sequences are ENHRY and SYGVKD. The CDR3 has 15 residues. J was trimmed by 1 base and V by 2 bases; bases with no gene match: 1. The CDR3 reads CAISEQRGNTGELFF. The CDR3 DNA follows: TGTGCCATCAGTGAGCAGCGGGGGAACACCGGGGAGCTGTTTTTT.

The rearrangement joins TRBV9 to TRBJ1-2; D remains unclear. Trimming removed 5 bases from V and 6 bases from J, with 17 bases in between. This CDR3 comprises 14 residues. Germline assignment: CDR1 SGDLS and CDR2 YYNGEE. The CDR3 DNA reads as TGTGCCAGCAGGAGTCCCGTCCACGCTAATGGCTACACCTTC. Amino acid sequence: CASRSPVHANGYTF.

The V call is TRBV11-2, the J call TRBJ2-5; D perhaps matches TRBD1 (6 bases). The CDR3 contains 15 residues. V was shortened by 2 bases and J by 5 bases, with 15 bases between the two germline ends. Looked up from germline, CDR1 is SGHAT and CDR2 is FQNNGV. CDR3 region: CASSLPLTGMETQYF. The CDR3 nucleotides read TGTGCCAGCAGCTTACCTCTAACAGGGATGGAGACCCAGTACTTC.

The chain couples TRBV5-5 to TRBJ2-7, with TRBD2 identical over 9 bases. V shed 2 bases, J shed 3 bases, and the junction held 6 bases outside the gene matches. CDR1 is SGHKS, CDR2 YYEKEE, per germline (reference sequence). This CDR3 is 15 amino acids long. CDR3 region: CASSFGGGANYEQYF. The CDR3 coding sequence is TGTGCCAGCAGCTTCGGCGGGGGGGCCAACTACGAGCAGTACTTC.

The chain carries TRBV21-1 and TRBJ2-6; the tabulated D call, TRBD1, remains unverified against the DNA. TRBV21-1 has pseudogene status. The CDR3 is 19 residues long. Here the CDR3 reads CASRTEGDRGASGANVLTF. The CDR3 DNA reads as TGTGCCAGCAGGACTGAGGGGGACAGGGGCGCCTCTGGGGCCAACGTCCTGACTTTC.

The chain employs TRBV7-2 and TRBJ1-1; D may be TRBD1 (5 bases). V was trimmed by 3 bases and J by 10 bases, leaving 18 bases between them. This CDR3 region has 14 residues. Germline CDR1 SGHTA, CDR2 FQGNSA. The CDR3 sequence: CASSLQTVRSAAFF. For the CDR3, the DNA is TGTGCCAGCAGCTTGCAGACAGTGCGTAGTGCAGCTTTCTTT.

This chain connects TRBV27 to TRBJ1-4; 10 nucleotides match TRBD1. Losses at the gene ends were 4 bases for V and 8 bases for J; bases not matched to a gene: 7. CDR1 and CDR2 from the germline V gene are MNHEY and SMNVEV (reference sequence). The CDR3 is made up of 15 amino acids. CDR3 sequence (DNA): TGTGCCAGCAGTTACCGGGACAGGGGTCGGGAAAAACTGTTTTTT. As protein: CASSYRDRGREKLFF.

The chain is built from TRBV10-3 and TRBJ1-1; tentative D call: TRBD1 (5 bases). Germline assignment: CDR1 ENHRY and CDR2 SYGVKD. There are 17 residues in the CDR3. V lost 0 bases and J 4 bases, leaving 18 bases between the germline ends. The CDR3 spells CAISESEGRFRGTEAFF. CDR3 in DNA: TGTGCCATCAGTGAGTCGGAGGGAAGGTTTAGGGGCACTGAAGCTTTCTTT.

V usage is TRBV21-1 and J usage is TRBJ2-7; the tabulated D call, TRBD1, remains unverified against the DNA. TRBV21-1 is a pseudogene segment. This CDR3 has 19 residues. The CDR3 spells CASTSKSRRGWALCHEQYF. The DNA for the CDR3 is TGTGCCAGCACCTCAAAGTCAAGAAGGGGATGGGCGCTGTGCCACGAGCAGTACTTC.

The chain couples TRBV5-1 to TRBJ2-3, with TRBD2 matching 10 bases. Germline CDR1 SGHRS, CDR2 YFSETQ. Trimming removed 2 bases from V and 2 bases from J; junction bases left unmatched: 8. The CDR3 contains 17 residues. Written as DNA, the CDR3 is TGCGCCAGCAGCTTAGGTAGCGGGGGGATAGCCACAGATACGCAGTATTTT. Its protein is CASSLGSGGIATDTQYF.

The genes are TRBV29-1 and TRBJ2-7, with a possible D match to TRBD2 (6 bases). This CDR3 is built from 13 residues. The germline V gene encodes CDR1 SQVTM and CDR2 ANQGSEA. V was pared by 4 bases and J by 6 bases, with 16 bases between. The CDR3, as DNA: TGCAGCGTTGGAACCCCGGGGGTAGGCGAGCAGTACTTC. Translation: CSVGTPGVGEQYF.

CDR3 sequence reads: CASSVSAIEDTQYF. The CDR3 nucleotides read TGTGCCAGCAGCGTGAGCGCGATAGAAGATACGCAGTATTTT. V is TRBV9 and J is TRBJ2-3; D gene unclear. CDR3 length: 14 residues. V was clipped by 2 bases and J by 5 bases, with 12 bases between them. Germline CDR1 is SGDLS and CDR2 is YYNGEE.

The chain is built from TRBV5-1 and TRBJ2-1, with 7 positions matching TRBD2. Germline CDR1 and CDR2: SGHRS and YFSETQ. The ends lost 5 bases at V and 7 bases at J; junction bases unmatched: 6. The CDR3 is made up of 13 amino acids. The CDR3: CASRGGPRNEQFF. CDR3 sequence (DNA): TGCGCCAGCAGGGGAGGGCCGAGGAATGAGCAGTTCTTC.

J is TRBJ2-4 and V is TRBV14, with a possible D match to TRBD1 (6 bases). Germline V CDR1 and CDR2: SGHDN, FVKESK. This CDR3 is 16 amino acids long. V shed 2 bases and J shed 1 base, with 12 bases lying between them. CDR3 sequence reads: CASSQTTGSAKNIQYF. In DNA form, the CDR3 reads TGTGCCAGCAGCCAAACTACAGGGTCTGCCAAAAACATTCAGTACTTC.

The chain has TRBV2 and TRBJ2-3; D ambiguous. The germline V and J ends were trimmed by 10 bases and 6 bases, with 8 bases remaining between them. Germline V gives CDR1 SNHLY, CDR2 FYNNEI. This CDR3 region has 10 residues. CDR3 region: CATFRDTQYF. The CDR3 DNA reads as TGTGCCACCTTCAGGGATACGCAGTATTTT.

The genes are TRBV13 and TRBJ1-1, with 10 bases aligning to TRBD1. Germline-derived CDR1 and CDR2 are PRHDT and FYEKMQ (reference sequence). The CDR3 has 18 residues. V shed 5 bases and J 4 bases; nucleotides not matched to a gene: 16. This chain's CDR3 is CASSPTAHDRGPGTEAFF. The CDR3 DNA follows: TGTGCCAGCAGCCCGACGGCTCATGACAGGGGGCCGGGCACTGAAGCTTTCTTT.

The chain employs TRBV24-1 and TRBJ2-3; TRBD2 aligns across 11 bases. The CDR3 runs to 16 residues. Germline CDR1 reads KGHDR; CDR2 reads SFDVKD. With 4 bases clipped from V and 0 bases from J, the junction kept 2 bases outside the gene matches. The CDR3 DNA reads as TGTGCCACCAGTGACCCTAGCGGGAGGAGCACAGATACGCAGTATTTT. Translated: CATSDPSGRSTDTQYF.

The rearrangement uses TRBV19 and TRBJ1-2, with 7 bases that match TRBD1. The CDR3 length is 17 residues. V trimming: 1 base; J trimming: 1 base; junction bases outside the gene matches: 9. Germline V gene sequence: CDR1 LNHDA, CDR2 SQIVND (reference sequence). The CDR3 DNA is TGTGCCAGTAGTATAGGACTCTTGCGACAGGGTAACTATGGCTACACCTTC. Its translation: CASSIGLLRQGNYGYTF. Full variable domain (remainder filled in from reference TRBV19 and TRBJ1-2): DGGITQSPKYLFRKEGQNVTLSCEQNLNHDAMYWYRQDPGQGLRLIYYSQIVNDFQKGDIAEGYSVSREKKESFPLTVTSAQKNPTAFYLCASSIGLLRQGNYGYTFGSGTRLTVV.

V and J are TRBV24-1 and TRBJ2-3, with 10 positions matching TRBD2. Losses at the gene ends were 4 bases for V and 5 bases for J; bases not matched to a gene: 11. This CDR3 has 17 residues. Germline V gene data show CDR1 as KGHDR and CDR2 as SFDVKD. In DNA form, the CDR3 reads TGTGCCACCAGTGACAGGATTAGCGGGAGGCGGAGAGATACGCAGTATTTT. Translation gives CATSDRISGRRRDTQYF.